The present entry profiles one TCR beta chain with its context. Its antigen is unidentified. These data belong to a study of cytomegalovirus exposure and HLA in healthy donors. Here immunoSEQ multiplex PCR was the method, and the copy in TCRdb shows in-frame clones only, minus some. The table lists about 130,000 clones, roughly 89% of them singletons, with approximately 9.2% in the top ten. Study-wide results and caveats: In the roughly 120 validation repertoires, a later analysis found that first-cohort TCR clusters tended to co-occur. Listed as cytomegalovirus-associated were over 150 TCR beta chains.

The germline V gene has CDR1 SGHDT and CDR2 YYEEEE. Trimming cost V 4 bases and J 5 bases; bases outside gene matches: 8. CDR3 size: 14 residues. The receptor was isolated from a woman aged 18-29 years in good health and CMV-seropositive. The chain joins TRBV5-6 to TRBJ1-1, with 7 bases lining up with TRBD1. The sample comprised PBMCs. CDR3 in amino acids: CASSLGTALTEAFF. As DNA, the CDR3 is TGTGCCAGCAGCCTTGGGACAGCTCTAACTGAAGCTTTCTTT.